Shown below are 8 T cell receptor beta chains from a single sample sequenced in a study of CD4 T cells in relation to SARS-CoV-2 and coronaviruses. Measured with immunoSEQ multiplex PCR; TCRdb has only the in-frame clones, and not every one. The data show about 59,000 clones, about nine tenths seen once. Before the COVID-19 pandemic, during about 2011-2019, CD4+ T cells were taken from unexposed donors. Sequencing was performed on memory CD4+ T cells from PBMCs. The receptors were sampled from a human donor in good health.

The V and J genes are TRBV18 and TRBJ1-1; D perhaps matches TRBD1 (5 bases). The CDR3 runs 15 residues. Looked up from germline, CDR1 is KGHSH and CDR2 is LQKENI. V lost 3 bases to trimming and J lost 3 bases, with 14 bases between them. DNA for the CDR3: TGTGCCAGCTCACCGTCGACCCGAGGGGACACTGAAGCTTTCTTT. This gives the protein CASSPSTRGDTEAFF.

This clone was observed once. This chain joins TRBV30 and TRBJ2-2, with 10 bases lining up with TRBD1. J lost 7 bases, V lost 4 bases, and 6 bases had no gene match. CDR3 size: 14 residues. In germline, CDR1 is GTSNPN, CDR2 SVGIG (reference sequence). The CDR3 region is CAWIPGQGFGELFF. CDR3 sequence (DNA): TGTGCCTGGATACCGGGACAGGGGTTCGGGGAGCTGTTTTTT.

The V call is TRBV27, the J call TRBJ2-3; D uncertain. CDR3 length: 15 residues. Germline lookup yields CDR1 MNHEY and CDR2 SMNVEV (reference sequence). Trimming removed 7 bases from V and 0 bases from J, with 14 bases in between. The CDR3 DNA reads TGTGCCAGCAATATTAACGGGCTTAGCACAGATACGCAGTATTTT. Translation: CASNINGLSTDTQYF.

This clone appeared a few times. The chain joins TRBV27 to TRBJ1-1; 7 bases map to TRBD1. This CDR3 is 14 amino acids long. Germline V gene data show CDR1 as MNHEY and CDR2 as SMNVEV (reference sequence). Trimming removed 3 bases from V and 5 bases from J; junction bases left unmatched: 6. CDR3 sequence: CASSLRGGLTEAFF. CDR3 coding DNA: TGTGCCAGCAGTTTGCGAGGGGGCCTGACTGAAGCTTTCTTT.

Of note for this clone: Within the sample, other DNA sequences also encode this same CDR3. V gene TRBV12-3 or TRBV12-4 combines with J gene TRBJ1-1; tentatively, D is TRBD1 (5 bases). This CDR3 spans 13 amino acids. Trimming shortened V by 3 bases and J by 5 bases, and 10 bases separated the two germline ends. CDR3 coding DNA: TGTGCCAGCAGTTTGGGGCGGGGAACTGAAGCTTTCTTT. Translated: CASSLGRGTEAFF.

The V call is TRBV5-1, the J call TRBJ2-5, with D hard to call. The CDR3 extends over 16 amino acids. The germline V gene has CDR1 SGHRS and CDR2 YFSETQ. The V gene lost 0 bases and the J gene lost 0 bases, with 12 bases spanning the gap. The CDR3 DNA sequence: TGCGCCAGCAGCTTGGTGCAACCTATCTACCAAGAGACCCAGTACTTC. As protein: CASSLVQPIYQETQYF.

As for this clone: The junction does not match germline at one end; this may be a read error. The V call is TRBV28, the J call TRBJ2-7; D is possibly TRBD1 or TRBD2 (7 bases each). The CDR3 length is 15 residues. Germline loops: CDR1 MDHEN, CDR2 SYDVKM. The CDR3 bases are TGTGGCAGCAGTGGGAGGGGACAGACCCCCCACGAGCAGTACTTC. It is translated as CGSSGRGQTPHEQYF.

This clone was recorded only once. The V gene is TRBV5-8, the J gene TRBJ2-5; D not certain. V shed 0 bases and J shed 4 bases, with 7 bases lying between them. Germline V gene lookup returns CDR1 SGHTS and CDR2 YDEGEE. This CDR3 is built from 13 residues. CDR3 sequence reads: CASSLVFGETQYF. The CDR3 DNA is TGTGCCAGCAGCTTGGTTTTTGGAGAGACCCAGTACTTC.